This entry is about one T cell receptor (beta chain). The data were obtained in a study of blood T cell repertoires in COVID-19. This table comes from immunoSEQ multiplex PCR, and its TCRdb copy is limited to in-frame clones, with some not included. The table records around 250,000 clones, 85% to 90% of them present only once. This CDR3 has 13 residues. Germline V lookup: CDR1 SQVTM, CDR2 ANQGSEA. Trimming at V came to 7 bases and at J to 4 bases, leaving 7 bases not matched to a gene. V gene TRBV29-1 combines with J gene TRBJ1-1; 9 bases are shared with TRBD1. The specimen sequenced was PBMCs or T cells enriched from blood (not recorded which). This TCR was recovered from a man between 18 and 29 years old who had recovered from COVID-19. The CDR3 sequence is CSGVGQGFTEAFF. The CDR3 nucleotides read TGCAGCGGCGTCGGACAGGGGTTCACTGAAGCTTTCTTT.